This T cell receptor (beta chain) was documented in a study of blood T cell repertoires in COVID-19. Study-level background: The study drew acute and convalescent COVID-19 samples from the United States, Italy and Spain. The analysed material was cDNA or gDNA that came from T cells, B-cell-depleted T cells, or PBMCs.

V shed 5 bases and J shed 2 bases, with 12 bases lying between them. From germline, CDR1 is SGHDN and CDR2 FVKESK. The CDR3 covers 15 residues. Authors' analysis steps: For nucleated cells, counts were estimated from reference gene primer amplification. Sequencing was performed with immunoSEQ multiplex PCR; in TCRdb, only in-frame clones are kept and a portion is missing. That table gives V, J and clone size, and the DNA gave D and trimming. The sample carries over 200,000 clones, around 88% recorded once. The chain uses TRBV14 and TRBJ1-4; possible D gene TRBD1, 6 bases. Sequencing was performed on peripheral blood. The sequence came from a man older than 75 with acute or convalescent COVID-19. CDR3 in amino acids: CASSGTGLTNEKLFF. CDR3 bases: TGTGCCAGCAGCGGAACAGGGTTGACTAATGAAAAACTGTTTTTT.